This entry describes one TCR beta chain. The sample comes from a study of T-cell memory formation after mild COVID-19. There are 14 residues in the CDR3. The trim removed 5 bases at V and 3 bases at J, leaving 4 bases unmatched. 5'RACE, which relied on constant-segment primers, yielded TCR alpha and TCR beta cDNA libraries carrying sample barcodes and UMIs. TCRdb ran MiXCR on the 5' RACE reads and lists one entry per CDR3 protein. Of roughly 200,000 distinct CDR3 sequences in the sample, 16% are singletons; the top ten hold around 1.9%. V is TRBV12-3 or TRBV12-4 and J is TRBJ1-3; TRBD1 aligns across 7 bases. The clonotype comes from an adult woman who had mild COVID-19 (a few samples of this study predate the infection). Cell type and time point are not known. The sample consisted of PBMCs or a T cell subset sorted from them (not recorded which). The CDR3 DNA follows: TGTGCCAGCAGTCCCGGGACAGATGGAAACACCATATATTTT. It yields the protein CASSPGTDGNTIYF.